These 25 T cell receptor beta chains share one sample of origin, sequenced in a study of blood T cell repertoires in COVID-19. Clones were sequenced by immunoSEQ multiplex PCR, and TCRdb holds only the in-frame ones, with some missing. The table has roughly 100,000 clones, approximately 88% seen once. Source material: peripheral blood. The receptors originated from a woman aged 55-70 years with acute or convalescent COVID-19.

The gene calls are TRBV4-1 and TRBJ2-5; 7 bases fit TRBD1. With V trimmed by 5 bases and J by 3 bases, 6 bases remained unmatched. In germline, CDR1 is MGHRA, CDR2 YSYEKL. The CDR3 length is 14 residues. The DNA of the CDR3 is TGCGCCAGCAGCGACCTCGGGACAGAAGAGACCCAGTACTTC. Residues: CASSDLGTEETQYF.

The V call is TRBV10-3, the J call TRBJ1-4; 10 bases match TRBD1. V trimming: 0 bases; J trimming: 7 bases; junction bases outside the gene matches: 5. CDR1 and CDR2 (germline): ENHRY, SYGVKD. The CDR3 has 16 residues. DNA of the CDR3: TGTGCCATCAGTGAGTCGACAGGGGGCCCGAGTGAAAAACTGTTTTTT. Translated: CAISESTGGPSEKLFF.

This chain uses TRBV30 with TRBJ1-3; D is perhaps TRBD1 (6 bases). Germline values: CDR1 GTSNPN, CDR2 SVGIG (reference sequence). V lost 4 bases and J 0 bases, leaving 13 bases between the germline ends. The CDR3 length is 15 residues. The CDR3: CAWTTGRHSGNTIYF. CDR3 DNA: TGTGCCTGGACGACAGGTCGGCACTCTGGAAACACCATATATTTT.

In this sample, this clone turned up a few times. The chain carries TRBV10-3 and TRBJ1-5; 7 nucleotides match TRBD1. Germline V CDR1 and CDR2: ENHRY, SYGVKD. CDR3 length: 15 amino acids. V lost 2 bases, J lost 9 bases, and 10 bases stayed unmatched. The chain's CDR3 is CAISEGTAGRRPQHF. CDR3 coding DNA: TGTGCCATCAGTGAGGGGACAGCCGGGAGAAGGCCCCAGCATTTT.

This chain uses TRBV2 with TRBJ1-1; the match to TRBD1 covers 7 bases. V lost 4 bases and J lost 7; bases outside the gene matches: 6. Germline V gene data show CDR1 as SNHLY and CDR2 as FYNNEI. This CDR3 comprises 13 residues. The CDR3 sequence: CASSVGTAFEAFF. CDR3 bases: TGTGCCAGCAGTGTAGGGACAGCTTTTGAAGCTTTCTTT.

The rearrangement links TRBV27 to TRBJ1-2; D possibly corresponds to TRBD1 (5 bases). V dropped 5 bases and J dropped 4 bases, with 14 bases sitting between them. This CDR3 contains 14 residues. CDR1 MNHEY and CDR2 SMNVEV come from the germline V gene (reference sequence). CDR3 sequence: CASSPGTLPYGYTF. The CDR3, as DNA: TGTGCCAGCAGTCCGGGGACTCTCCCCTATGGCTACACCTTC.

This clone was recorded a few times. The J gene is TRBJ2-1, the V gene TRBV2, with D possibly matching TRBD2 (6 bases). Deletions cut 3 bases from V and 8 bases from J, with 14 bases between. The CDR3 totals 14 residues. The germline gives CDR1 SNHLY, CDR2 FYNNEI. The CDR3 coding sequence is TGTGCCAGCAGTGATAGGGGTAGGGACTATGAGCAGTTCTTC. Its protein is CASSDRGRDYEQFF.

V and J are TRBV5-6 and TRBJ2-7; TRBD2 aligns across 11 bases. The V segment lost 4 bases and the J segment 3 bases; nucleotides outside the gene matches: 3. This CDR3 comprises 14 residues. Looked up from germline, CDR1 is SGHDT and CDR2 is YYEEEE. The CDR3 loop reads CASSLGTSGYEQYV. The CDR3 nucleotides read TGTGCCAGCAGCCTAGGGACTAGCGGCTACGAGCAGTACGTC.

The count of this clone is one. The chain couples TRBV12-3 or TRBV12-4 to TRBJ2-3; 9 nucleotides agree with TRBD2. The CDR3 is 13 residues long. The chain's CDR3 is CATLAGLSDTQYF. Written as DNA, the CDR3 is TGTGCTACTCTAGCGGGATTGTCAGATACGCAGTATTTT.

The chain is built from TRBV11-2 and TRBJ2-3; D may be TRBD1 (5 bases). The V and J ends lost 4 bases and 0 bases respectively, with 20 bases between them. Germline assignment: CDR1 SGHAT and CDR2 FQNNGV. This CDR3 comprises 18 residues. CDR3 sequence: CASSSRVGSGSSTDTQYF. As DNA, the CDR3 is TGTGCCAGCAGCTCCAGGGTGGGCTCAGGTTCGAGCACAGATACGCAGTATTTT.

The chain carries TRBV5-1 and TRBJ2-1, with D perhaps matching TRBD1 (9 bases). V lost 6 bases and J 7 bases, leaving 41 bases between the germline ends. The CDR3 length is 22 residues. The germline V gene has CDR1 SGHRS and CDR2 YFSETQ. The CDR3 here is CASKRFGTGLFREGQRENEQFF. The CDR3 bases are TGCGCCAGCAAGAGATTCGGGACAGGGTTGTTTCGGGAGGGACAAAGGGAGAATGAGCAGTTCTTC.

The CDR3 sequence is CASSPAPGADYGYTF. CDR3 nucleotide sequence: TGTGCCAGCTCACCGGCACCGGGAGCCGACTATGGCTACACCTTC. V gene TRBV18 combines with J gene TRBJ1-2; D gene uncertain. Trimming shortened V by 3 bases and J by 3 bases, and 14 bases separated the two germline ends. Germline CDR1 reads KGHSH; CDR2 reads LQKENI. CDR3 length: 15 residues.

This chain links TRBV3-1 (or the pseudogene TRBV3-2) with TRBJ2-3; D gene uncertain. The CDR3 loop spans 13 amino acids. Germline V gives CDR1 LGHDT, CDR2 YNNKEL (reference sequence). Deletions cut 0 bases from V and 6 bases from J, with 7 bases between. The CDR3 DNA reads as TGTGCCAGCAGCCAAGATCCCGGGGATACGCAGTATTTT. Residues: CASSQDPGDTQYF.

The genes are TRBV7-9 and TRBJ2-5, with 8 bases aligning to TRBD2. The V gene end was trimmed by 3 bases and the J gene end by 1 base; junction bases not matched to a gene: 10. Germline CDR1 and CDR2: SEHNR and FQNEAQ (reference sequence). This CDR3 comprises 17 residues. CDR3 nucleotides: TGTGCCAGCAGCTTTCCTGTGACTAGCGCCCTCCAAGAGACCCAGTACTTC. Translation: CASSFPVTSALQETQYF. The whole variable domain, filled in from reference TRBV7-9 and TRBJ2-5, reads DTGVSQNPRHKITKRGQNVTFRCDPISEHNRLYWYRQTLGQGPEFLTYFQNEAQLEKSRLLSDRFSAERPKGSFSTLEIQRTEQGDSAMYLCASSFPVTSALQETQYFGPGTRLLVL.

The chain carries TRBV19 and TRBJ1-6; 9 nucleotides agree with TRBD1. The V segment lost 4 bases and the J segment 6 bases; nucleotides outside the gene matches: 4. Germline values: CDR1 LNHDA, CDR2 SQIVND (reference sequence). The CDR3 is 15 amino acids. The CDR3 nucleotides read TGTGCCAGTAGTAAGGGACAGGGAACTAATTCACCCCTCCACTTT. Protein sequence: CASSKGQGTNSPLHF.

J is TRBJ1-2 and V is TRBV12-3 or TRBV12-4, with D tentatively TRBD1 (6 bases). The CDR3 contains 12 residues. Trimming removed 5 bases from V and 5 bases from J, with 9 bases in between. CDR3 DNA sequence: TGTGCCAGCAGTCATACAGGGTATGGCTACACCTTC. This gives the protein CASSHTGYGYTF.

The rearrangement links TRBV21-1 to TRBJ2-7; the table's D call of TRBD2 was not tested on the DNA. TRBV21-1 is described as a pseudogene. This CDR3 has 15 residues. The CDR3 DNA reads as TGTGCCAGCAGCAAGGTCAGGGAGGTCCGGTACGAGCAGTACTTC. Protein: CASSKVREVRYEQYF.

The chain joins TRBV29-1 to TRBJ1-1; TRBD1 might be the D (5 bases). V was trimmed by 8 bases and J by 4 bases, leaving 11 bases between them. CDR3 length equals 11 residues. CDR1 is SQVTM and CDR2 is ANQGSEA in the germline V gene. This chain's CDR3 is CSSREGTEAFF. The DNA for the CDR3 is TGCAGCTCCAGGGAGGGCACTGAAGCTTTCTTT.

The CDR3 loop is CASSEAGGTYGYTF. CDR3 DNA sequence: TGTGCCAGCAGTGAAGCTGGGGGGACCTATGGCTACACCTTC. The gene calls are TRBV6-1 and TRBJ1-2, with D possibly TRBD1 on 5 matching bases. CDR3 length: 14 residues. Trimming pared 0 bases from V and 4 bases from J, leaving 9 bases between. Germline CDR1 is MNHNS and CDR2 is SASEGT.

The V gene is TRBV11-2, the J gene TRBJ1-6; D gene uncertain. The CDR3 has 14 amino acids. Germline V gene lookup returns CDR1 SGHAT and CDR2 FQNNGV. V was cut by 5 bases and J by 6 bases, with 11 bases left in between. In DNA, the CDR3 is TGTGCCAGCAGCCCTCACAGTTCTAATTCACCCCTCCACTTT. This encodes CASSPHSSNSPLHF. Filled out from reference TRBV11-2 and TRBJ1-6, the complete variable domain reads EAGVAQSPRYKIIEKRQSVAFWCNPISGHATLYWYQQILGQGPKLLIQFQNNGVVDDSQLPKDRFSAERLKGVDSTLKIQPAKLEDSAVYLCASSPHSSNSPLHFGNGTRLTVT.

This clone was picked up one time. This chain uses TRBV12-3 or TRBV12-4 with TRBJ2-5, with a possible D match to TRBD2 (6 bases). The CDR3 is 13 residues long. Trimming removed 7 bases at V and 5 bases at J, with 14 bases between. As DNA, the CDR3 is TGTGCCAGCATGGTGGAGGGGCAGGAGACCCAGTACTTC. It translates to CASMVEGQETQYF.

CDR3 region: CASSLSGGTGELFF. The CDR3 nucleotides are TGTGCCAGCAGTTTATCCGGAGGGACCGGGGAGCTGTTTTTT. This rearrangement joins TRBV27 to TRBJ2-2; a possible D gene is TRBD2 (6 bases). This CDR3 is 14 amino acids long. CDR1 and CDR2 (germline): MNHEY, SMNVEV (reference sequence). The V and J ends lost 0 bases and 5 bases respectively, with 7 bases between them.

This CDR3 is CASSLDYWGRAMNTEAFF. In nucleotides, the CDR3 is TGCGCCAGCAGCTTGGACTATTGGGGCAGGGCCATGAACACTGAAGCTTTCTTT. This chain links TRBV5-1 with TRBJ1-1; D may be TRBD1 (5 bases). Trimming removed 0 bases at V and 0 bases at J, with 18 bases between. The CDR3 sequence is 18 residues long. Germline CDR1 is SGHRS and CDR2 is YFSETQ. Full variable domain (remainder filled in from reference TRBV5-1 and TRBJ1-1): KAGVTQTPRYLIKTRGQQVTLSCSPISGHRSVSWYQQTPGQGLQFLFEYFSETQRNKGNFPGRFSGRQFSNSRSEMNVSTLELGDSALYLCASSLDYWGRAMNTEAFFGQGTRLTVV.

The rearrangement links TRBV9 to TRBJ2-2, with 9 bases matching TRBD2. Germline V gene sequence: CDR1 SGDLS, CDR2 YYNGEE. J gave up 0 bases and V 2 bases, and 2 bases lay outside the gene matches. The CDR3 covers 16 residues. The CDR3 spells CASSVRLAANTGELFF. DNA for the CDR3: TGTGCCAGCAGCGTTCGACTAGCGGCGAACACCGGGGAGCTGTTTTTT.

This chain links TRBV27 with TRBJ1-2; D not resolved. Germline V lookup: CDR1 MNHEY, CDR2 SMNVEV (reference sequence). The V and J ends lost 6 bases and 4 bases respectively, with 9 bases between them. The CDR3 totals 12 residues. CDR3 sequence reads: CASRSGSYGYTF. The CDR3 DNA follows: TGTGCCAGCAGGTCAGGTAGCTATGGCTACACCTTC.